These 27 T cell receptor beta chains originate from one sample sequenced in a study of OX40 agonist ivuxolimab in advanced cancers. The data were produced by immunoSEQ multiplex PCR, yet TCRdb's version contains in-frame clones alone and is incomplete. The sample lists some 57,000 clones, about 87% occurring once. The sequencing here drew on CD4+ or CD8+ T cells sorted from blood, taken in a trial of the OX40 agonist ivuxolimab. The receptors shown here come from an adult with an advanced solid tumor such as melanoma, head and neck, liver or kidney cancer.

The chain's CDR3 is CASSATGDSYNEQFF. DNA for the CDR3: TGTGCCAGCAGCGCGACGGGAGACTCCTACAATGAGCAGTTCTTC. The chain links TRBV9 to TRBJ2-1; D possibly corresponds to TRBD2 (6 bases). The CDR3 runs 15 residues. V lost 3 bases, J lost 0 bases, and 10 bases lay in between. CDR1 SGDLS and CDR2 YYNGEE come from the germline V gene.

The CDR3: CAWSHRRGVDTGELFF. The DNA of the CDR3 is TGTGCCTGGAGCCACCGGAGGGGGGTTGACACCGGGGAGCTGTTTTTT. The gene calls are TRBV30 and TRBJ2-2; D possibly matches TRBD1 or TRBD2 (6 bases each). The CDR3 contains 16 residues. V was pared by 3 bases and J by 3 bases, with 17 bases between. Germline lookup yields CDR1 GTSNPN and CDR2 SVGIG (reference sequence).

V is TRBV28 and J is TRBJ2-4; 10 nucleotides line up with TRBD1. Trimming at V came to 4 bases and at J to 5 bases, leaving 8 bases not matched to a gene. The germline CDR1 and CDR2 sequences are MDHEN and SYDVKM. The CDR3 sequence is 16 residues long. In DNA form, the CDR3 reads TGTGCCAGCAGTTCCCCATCGACAGGGGGCGAAAACATTCAGTACTTC. Its translation is CASSSPSTGGENIQYF.

The gene calls are TRBV2 and TRBJ2-3; D is unclear. Trimming removed 6 bases from V and 5 bases from J, with 27 bases in between. Germline V lookup: CDR1 SNHLY, CDR2 FYNNEI. The CDR3 is made up of 18 amino acids. The CDR3 loop reads CASSHASDLVLPIDTQYF. The CDR3 DNA reads as TGTGCCAGCAGCCACGCCTCCGACTTAGTACTCCCCATAGATACGCAGTATTTT.

The chain couples TRBV19 to TRBJ2-7, with 8 bases aligning to TRBD1. Trimming cost V 4 bases and J 6 bases; bases outside gene matches: 8. This CDR3 has 14 amino acids. CDR1 is LNHDA, CDR2 SQIVND, per germline (reference sequence). CDR3: CASSNGQGRSEQYF. The CDR3, as DNA: TGTGCCAGTAGTAACGGACAGGGTCGGAGCGAGCAGTACTTC.

CDR3 region: CASSFRGGSVRNEQFF. In DNA form, the CDR3 reads TGTGCCAGCAGCTTTCGTGGCGGGAGCGTTAGGAATGAGCAGTTCTTC. The chain uses TRBV7-2 and TRBJ2-1; 7 bases agree with TRBD2. The germline gives CDR1 SGHTA, CDR2 FQGNSA. The CDR3 consists of 16 residues. V gave up 3 bases and J gave up 7 bases; unmatched junction bases: 12.

To note about this clone: At the DNA level, this CDR3 is encoded by other sequences in the same sample as well. The chain employs TRBV5-1 and TRBJ2-7; 8 nucleotides agree with TRBD2. Trimming cost V 3 bases and J 9 bases; bases outside gene matches: 20. This CDR3 contains 17 residues. CDR1 and CDR2 from the germline V gene are SGHRS and YFSETQ. CDR3 bases: TGCGCCAGCAGCTCCCTAGCTACAGCGGGAGAAAGTGCGCGGCAGTACTTC. This sequence encodes CASSSLATAGESARQYF. Full variable domain (remainder filled in from reference TRBV5-1 and TRBJ2-7): KAGVTQTPRYLIKTRGQQVTLSCSPISGHRSVSWYQQTPGQGLQFLFEYFSETQRNKGNFPGRFSGRQFSNSRSEMNVSTLELGDSALYLCASSSLATAGESARQYFGPGTRLTVT.

V gene TRBV5-1 combines with J gene TRBJ2-3, with D maybe TRBD2 (5 bases). V lost 0 bases and J lost 5, with 10 bases in between. Germline V lookup: CDR1 SGHRS, CDR2 YFSETQ. The CDR3 runs 14 residues. CDR3 residues: CASSLEGRGDTQYF. CDR3 DNA: TGCGCCAGCAGCTTGGAAGGGAGAGGAGATACGCAGTATTTT.

The gene calls are TRBV18 and TRBJ2-3; D gene ambiguous. V lost 0 bases to trimming and J lost 2 bases, with 6 bases between them. CDR1 KGHSH and CDR2 LQKENI come from the germline V gene. The CDR3 is made up of 14 amino acids. The CDR3 region is CASSPPFPTDTQYF. The CDR3 nucleotides read TGTGCCAGCTCACCACCTTTTCCCACAGATACGCAGTATTTT. The variable domain in full, with the rest retrieved from reference TRBV18 and TRBJ2-3, is NAGVMQNPRHLVRRRGQEARLRCSPMKGHSHVYWYRQLPEEGLKFMVYLQKENIIDESGMPKERFSAEFPKEGPSILRIQQVVRGDSAAYFCASSPPFPTDTQYFGPGTRLTVL.

The chain is built from TRBV7-9 and TRBJ1-4, with D maybe TRBD1 (5 bases). Germline V gene sequence: CDR1 SEHNR, CDR2 FQNEAQ (reference sequence). This CDR3 contains 16 residues. Trimming removed 4 bases at V and 0 bases at J, with 12 bases between. The CDR3 region is CASSSETGATNEKLFF. Written as DNA, the CDR3 is TGTGCCAGCAGCTCGGAAACAGGAGCAACTAATGAAAAACTGTTTTTT.

This rearrangement joins TRBV19 to TRBJ1-1; no firm D call. CDR1 is LNHDA and CDR2 is SQIVND in the germline V gene (reference sequence). The ends were cut back, 11 bases at V and 11 bases at J, with 12 bases in the middle. The CDR3 spans 9 residues. The chain's CDR3 is CARSRAAFF. In nucleotides, the CDR3 is TGTGCCCGTTCCCGGGCCGCTTTCTTT.

This chain joins TRBV13 and TRBJ1-6; the D gene is possibly TRBD1 (6 bases). Per germline, CDR1 PRHDT and CDR2 FYEKMQ (reference sequence). V was pared by 1 base and J by 9 bases, with 13 bases between. This CDR3 comprises 15 residues. CDR3 sequence reads: CASSLEGGPLSPLHF. The CDR3 coding sequence is TGTGCCAGCAGCTTAGAAGGGGGGCCACTTTCACCCCTCCACTTT. Drawing the rest from reference TRBV13 and TRBJ1-6, the complete variable domain is AAGVIQSPRHLIKEKRETATLKCYPIPRHDTVYWYQQGPGQDPQFLISFYEKMQSDKGSIPDRFSAQQFSDYHSELNMSSLELGDSALYFCASSLEGGPLSPLHFGNGTRLTVT.

This chain links TRBV7-2 with TRBJ2-7; 7 bases are shared with TRBD2. V lost 5 bases and J lost 1; bases outside the gene matches: 5. The CDR3 is 14 residues long. Germline CDR1 SGHTA, CDR2 FQGNSA. The CDR3 loop reads CASSRAGSSYEQYF. The DNA of the CDR3 is TGTGCCAGCAGCCGAGCGGGGAGTTCCTACGAGCAGTACTTC.

The chain combines TRBV28 with TRBJ1-2; TRBD1 agrees at 8 bases. After removal of 6 bases from V and 3 bases from J, the junction contained 6 bases not matched to a gene. The CDR3 sequence is 14 residues long. From germline, CDR1 is MDHEN and CDR2 SYDVKM. CDR3 in DNA: TGTGCCAGCAGCTGGACAGGGACATACTATGGCTACACCTTC. Protein product: CASSWTGTYYGYTF.

The chain carries TRBV29-1 and TRBJ2-7, with a weak D call TRBD1 (6 bases). The length of the CDR3 is 11 residues. From germline, CDR1 is SQVTM and CDR2 ANQGSEA. Trimming pared 5 bases from V and 4 bases from J, leaving 9 bases between. The CDR3 loop is CSVTGQYEQYF. CDR3 nucleotides: TGCAGCGTTACAGGACAGTACGAGCAGTACTTC.

V gene TRBV6-5 combines with J gene TRBJ1-1; TRBD1 might be the D (5 bases). The CDR3 is made up of 14 amino acids. The ends were cut back, 4 bases at V and 4 bases at J, with 13 bases in the middle. Germline V lookup: CDR1 MNHEY, CDR2 SVGAGI. The CDR3 nucleotides are TGTGCCAGCAGTTTCAGTGTGGGGGTCACTGAAGCTTTCTTT. It yields the protein CASSFSVGVTEAFF.

The chain joins TRBV2 to TRBJ2-5; D is possibly TRBD2 (6 bases). The J call may be mistaken, given a closer DNA end match to TRBJ2-7. The CDR3 totals 16 residues. CDR1 and CDR2 from the germline V gene are SNHLY and FYNNEI. In DNA form, the CDR3 reads TGTGCCAGCAGTGAAGCGCTTGGGACTGGAGATTACGAGCAGTACTTC. Translated, it gives CASSEALGTGDYEQYF.

The V and J genes are TRBV5-5 and TRBJ1-2; 7 bases fit TRBD1. There are 14 residues in the CDR3. CDR1 is SGHKS and CDR2 is YYEKEE in the germline V gene (reference sequence). The trim removed 2 bases at V and 2 bases at J, leaving 3 bases unmatched. The CDR3 sequence is CASSLPGQNYGYTF. In DNA form, the CDR3 reads TGTGCCAGCAGCTTACCGGGACAGAACTATGGCTACACCTTC.

With regard to this clone: The same CDR3 arises from other DNA sequences in this sample as well. The chain couples TRBV10-3 to TRBJ2-5; the match to TRBD2 covers 7 bases. There are 13 residues in the CDR3. V shed 4 bases, J shed 5 bases, and the junction held 4 bases outside the gene matches. Germline V gives CDR1 ENHRY, CDR2 SYGVKD. Written as DNA, the CDR3 is TGTGCCATCAGTGCGGGAGGCGGGGAGACCCAGTACTTC. As protein: CAISAGGGETQYF.

This rearrangement joins TRBV15 to TRBJ1-3; 7 bases align to TRBD1. V shed 4 bases, J shed 2 bases, and the junction held 5 bases outside the gene matches. CDR3 size: 15 residues. Germline V gives CDR1 LNHNV, CDR2 YYDKDF (reference sequence). The CDR3 DNA sequence: TGTGCCACCAGCAAACAGGGGATAACTGGAAACACCATATATTTT. Translating it yields CATSKQGITGNTIYF.

As for this clone: A junction boundary mismatches the germline segment, possibly from a read error. In the same sample, other DNA sequences code for this CDR3. This chain joins TRBV7-9 and TRBJ2-7; TRBD2 might be the D (6 bases). The CDR3 is 14 amino acids. CDR1 is SEHNR, CDR2 FQNEAQ, per germline (reference sequence). The CDR3 DNA sequence: TGTGCTAGCAGCTTTCAGACGGACGCGGGGGAGCAGTACTTC. Its protein product is CASSFQTDAGEQYF.

The rearrangement joins TRBV28 to TRBJ1-2, with 10 positions matching TRBD1. There are 14 residues in the CDR3. The junction had 6 bases not matched to a gene; V was cut back by 5 bases and J by 6 bases. Germline CDR1 is MDHEN and CDR2 is SYDVKM. The DNA for the CDR3 is TGTGCCAGCAGTCTTGGAGGACAGGGGGATGGCTACACCTTC. It codes for CASSLGGQGDGYTF.

The V call is TRBV5-5, the J call TRBJ1-4, with 9 bases fitting TRBD1. The V gene end was trimmed by 4 bases and the J gene end by 7 bases; junction bases not matched to a gene: 14. Germline-derived CDR1 and CDR2 are SGHKS and YYEKEE (reference sequence). The CDR3 is made up of 17 amino acids. The CDR3 is CASSPDPNRGRGEKLFF. Here the CDR3 DNA reads TGTGCCAGCAGCCCGGACCCGAACAGGGGGCGTGGTGAAAAACTGTTTTTT.

The chain uses TRBV4-3 and TRBJ2-5; 12 positions agree with TRBD2. The CDR3 loop spans 18 amino acids. The germline gives CDR1 LGHNA, CDR2 YSLEER. V was pared by 0 bases and J by 1 base, with 6 bases of the junction left unmatched. The DNA for the CDR3 is TGCGCCAGCAGCCAAGAGCGCCTAGCGGGAGGGATCCAAGAGACCCAGTACTTC. Protein product: CASSQERLAGGIQETQYF.

This chain uses TRBV7-3 with TRBJ2-2; 7 nucleotides align to TRBD2. The CDR3 contains 16 residues. Germline-derived CDR1 and CDR2 are SGHTA and FQGTGA. The trim removed 4 bases at V and 0 bases at J, leaving 5 bases unmatched. The CDR3 loop is CASSWAGVANTGELFF. The DNA of the CDR3 is TGTGCCAGCAGCTGGGCGGGAGTTGCGAACACCGGGGAGCTGTTTTTT.

The V call is TRBV28, the J call TRBJ2-1; 9 bases align to TRBD2. Trimming removed 3 bases from V and 5 bases from J; junction bases left unmatched: 5. Germline loops: CDR1 MDHEN, CDR2 SYDVKM. The CDR3 runs to 15 residues. CDR3 residues: CASSFRLAANNEQFF. The CDR3 nucleotides are TGTGCCAGCAGTTTTCGACTAGCGGCAAACAATGAGCAGTTCTTC.

This chain connects TRBV5-1 to TRBJ2-3; no definite D call. CDR3 length equals 13 residues. Germline V gene data show CDR1 as SGHRS and CDR2 as YFSETQ. The V end lost 4 bases, the J end lost 2 bases, and 8 bases lay between the germline ends. CDR3 amino acids: CASSGSNTDTQYF. CDR3 DNA: TGCGCCAGCAGCGGCAGTAACACAGATACGCAGTATTTT.